The entry below describes one TCR beta chain. This entry belongs to a study of cytomegalovirus exposure and HLA in healthy donors. V was pared by 6 bases and J by 3 bases, with 3 bases of the junction left unmatched. This CDR3 spans 13 amino acids. Germline V gene data show CDR1 as SGHVS and CDR2 as FQNEAQ. Use of 60 Vbeta and 13 Jbeta primers characterized the PCR. Profiled with immunoSEQ multiplex PCR; TCRdb holds only in-frame clones, not every one. The table includes around 90,000 clones, roughly 84% detected once. This TCR came from a man aged 30 to 45 in good health and CMV-seronegative. Input material: PBMCs. V and J are TRBV7-8 and TRBJ2-7; the match to TRBD1 covers 9 bases. CDR3 sequence: CASRPGQGYEQYF. CDR3 nucleotide sequence: TGTGCCAGCAGGCCGGGACAGGGCTACGAGCAGTACTTC.